Listed below are T cell receptor beta chains from one sample, sequenced in a study of blood T cell repertoires in COVID-19. TCRdb keeps only in-frame clones here, not all; method: immunoSEQ multiplex PCR. The sample carries around 190,000 clones, 70% to 90% recorded once. Sequences were obtained from peripheral blood. Receptors were obtained from a man in his fifties or sixties with COVID-19, enrolled during active disease. Both conserved end residues are part of each CDR3. A D gene is named only where the DNA matches it firmly. Only some rows state a clone size, as once, few, many or a class for expanded clones.

abundance,d_gene,j_gene,v_gene,CDR3nt,CDR3aa
many,TRBD2,TRBJ2-1,TRBV7-8,TGTGCCAGCAGCCCTTTCGGGTTAGCGGGGGTCAATGAGCAGTTCTTC,CASSPFGLAGVNEQFF
.,TRBD2,TRBJ2-2,TRBV7-7,TGTGCTAGCAGCCGTTATAGCGGGAGGGGTAACACCGGGGAGCTGTTTTTT,CASSRYSGRGNTGELFF
.,TRBD1,TRBJ1-5,TRBV7-9,TGTGCCAGCAGCCCGTGGACAGGGGTTGTTCATCAGCCCCAGCATTTT,CASSPWTGVVHQPQHF
.,.,TRBJ1-1,TRBV7-3,TGTGCCAGCAGCCCCTCGGGACACCGGACGGCTGAAGCTTTCTTT,CASSPSGHRTAEAFF
.,.,TRBJ2-7,TRBV5-1,TGCGCCAGCAGACAGACAGCCTACGAGCAGTACTTC,CASRQTAYEQYF
.,.,TRBJ2-3,TRBV15,TGTGCCACCAGCAGAGGAAGAACAGGGTTGTCAGATACGCAGTATTTT,CATSRGRTGLSDTQYF
.,TRBD1,TRBJ2-2,TRBV6-2/TRBV6-3,TGTGCCAGCAGTAATTACAGGGGAAACACCGGGGAGCTGTTTTTT,CASSNYRGNTGELFF
.,.,TRBJ2-5,TRBV7-3,TGTGCCAGCAGCCCTAATAAACTCCAAGAGACCCAGTACTTC,CASSPNKLQETQYF
once,TRBD1,TRBJ1-5,TRBV27,TGTGCCAGCAGGCGGGAGGGGACAGGCAATCAGCCCCAGCATTTT,CASRREGTGNQPQHF
.,.,TRBJ2-7,TRBV3-1/TRBV3-2,TGTGCCAGCAGCCAAGGGATGGGCTTCGACTACGAGCAGTACTTC,CASSQGMGFDYEQYF
.,.,TRBJ2-3,TRBV2,TGTGCCAGCCAAGCGGCAACAGATACGCAGTATTTT,CASQAATDTQYF
.,.,TRBJ2-7,TRBV6-5,TGTGCCAGCAGTTACTCGACTTCGGGGAGCTCCTACGAGCAGTACTTC,CASSYSTSGSSYEQYF
.,.,TRBJ2-1,TRBV12-1,TGTGCCAGCAGCTTTGGGACTAGCGGGCGACGTCGGTCGATTCGGGATGAGCAGTTCTTC,CASSFGTSGRRRSIRDEQFF
.,.,TRBJ2-1,TRBV21-1,TGTGCCAGCTCGGCTAGCGGGAGGTTGAGGACCAAGAGCTCCTACAATGAGCAGTTCTTC,CASSASGRLRTKSSYNEQFF
.,.,TRBJ2-7,TRBV18,TGTGCCAGCTCACCCCAGGGAATCTCACGCTACGAGCAGTACTTC,CASSPQGISRYEQYF
.,TRBD1,TRBJ2-7,TRBV19,TGTGCCAGTAGTATGGCCCGGGACAGCCCCTACGGGCAGTACTTC,CASSMARDSPYGQYF
.,TRBD1,TRBJ1-5,TRBV19,TGTGCCAGTAGTATCCCGGGACAGGGGTTCGGCCAGCCCCAGCATTTT,CASSIPGQGFGQPQHF
.,.,TRBJ1-3,TRBV29-1,TGCAGCGTTGATGGGGGCGGTGGAAACACCATATATTTT,CSVDGGGGNTIYF
few,TRBD1,TRBJ1-4,TRBV5-4,TGTGCCAGCAGCGTACAGGGGGCTGGGGAAAAACTGTTTTTT,CASSVQGAGEKLFF
.,.,TRBJ2-7,TRBV13,TGTGCCAGCAGCTTAGCGCCCGGGGGCGAGCAGTACTTC,CASSLAPGGEQYF
.,.,TRBJ2-4,TRBV3-1/TRBV3-2,TGTGCCAGCAGCCAGGGAGTAGAGTTAGCCAAAAACATTCAGTACTTC,CASSQGVELAKNIQYF
.,.,TRBJ1-1,TRBV7-2,TGTGCCAGCAGCGCCCCCAGGGGACAGAACACTGAAGCTTTCTTT,CASSAPRGQNTEAFF
.,.,TRBJ1-4,TRBV6-6,TGTGCCAGCAGTTATGGTGTAGGAGCAACTAATGAAAAACTGTTTTTT,CASSYGVGATNEKLFF
.,TRBD1,TRBJ2-2,TRBV27,TGTGCCAGCAGGACAGGGGAAGCCGGGGAGCTGTTTTTT,CASRTGEAGELFF
.,.,TRBJ2-4,TRBV24-1,TGTGCCACCATGGCCCAAATAGCCAAAAACATTCAGTACTTC,CATMAQIAKNIQYF
.,TRBD1,TRBJ1-4,TRBV18,TGTGCCAGCTCACCACCGGGACAGGGCACTGAAAAACTGTTTTTT,CASSPPGQGTEKLFF
.,TRBD1,TRBJ2-3,TRBV18,TGTGCCAGCTCACCAGCGTTACAGGGGGCATATACGCAGTATTTT,CASSPALQGAYTQYF
.,.,TRBJ2-2,TRBV25-1,TGTGCCAGCAGTAAGCGGAACACCGGGGAGCTGTTTTTT,CASSKRNTGELFF
.,TRBD1,TRBJ1-2,TRBV5-1,TGCGCCAGCAGCCCGGAGGGGACAGCTTATGGCTACACCTTC,CASSPEGTAYGYTF
.,.,TRBJ1-4,TRBV7-9,TGTGCCAGCAGCTCGGCCTCACAGGGCCTGAATGAAAAACTGTTTTTT,CASSSASQGLNEKLFF
.,TRBD1,TRBJ2-3,TRBV19,TGTGCCAGTAGCCAAACAGGGGCCGGCACAGATACGCAGTATTTT,CASSQTGAGTDTQYF
once,.,TRBJ1-3,TRBV11-2,TGTGCCAGCACCATACAACAGGGATCTGGAAACACCATATATTTT,CASTIQQGSGNTIYF
.,TRBD2,TRBJ2-1,TRBV7-2,TGTGCCAGCAGCTTATATAGCGGGAGGGAAAATGAGCAGTTCTTC,CASSLYSGRENEQFF
once,.,TRBJ2-5,TRBV18,TGTGCCAGCTCACCAACAACAGGGTACCAAGAGACCCAGTACTTC,CASSPTTGYQETQYF
.,.,TRBJ1-2,TRBV28,TGTGCCAGCAGATCTACAGGAGCCCCAATCTATGGCTACACCTTC,CASRSTGAPIYGYTF
.,TRBD1,TRBJ1-3,TRBV7-8,TGTGCCAGCAGCACACGGACAGGGGAAAACACCATATATTTT,CASSTRTGENTIYF
once,.,TRBJ2-3,TRBV20-1,TGCAGTGCTAGTGTGGGGTCTGGGGCTAGGGGCGCAGATACGCAGTATTTT,CSASVGSGARGADTQYF
.,.,TRBJ2-7,TRBV5-1,TGCGCCAGCAACTCTGGACATTACGAGCAGTACTTC,CASNSGHYEQYF
.,.,TRBJ1-1,TRBV10-1,TGCGCCAGCAGTGAACCAGGGTCCGCTGAAGCTTTCTTT,CASSEPGSAEAFF
.,TRBD1,TRBJ2-3,TRBV5-5,TGTGCCAGCAGCTTGGGGACAGGGGGCGGGATAGATACGCAGTATTTT,CASSLGTGGGIDTQYF
.,.,TRBJ1-5,TRBV3-1/TRBV3-2,TGTGCCAGCAGCCATCAGGGAAATCAGCCCCAGCATTTT,CASSHQGNQPQHF
.,.,TRBJ1-5,TRBV6-5,TGTGCCAGCAGTTACTCGTACCCAGGGCAAGGACAGCCCCAGCATTTT,CASSYSYPGQGQPQHF
.,.,TRBJ2-7,TRBV6-2/TRBV6-3,TGTGCCAGCAGTTGGGGGGTCCTCTACGAGCAGTACTTC,CASSWGVLYEQYF
.,.,TRBJ2-3,TRBV7-9,TGTGCCAGCAGCTTAGCGACCGGCGGGGATACGCAGTATTTT,CASSLATGGDTQYF
.,TRBD1,TRBJ2-2,TRBV20-1,TGCAGTGCTAGTAGTCAGGGGGCTGACACCGGGGAGCTGTTTTTT,CSASSQGADTGELFF
once,.,TRBJ1-4,TRBV4-2,TGTGCCAGCAGCCTCAGTACAACTAATGAAAAACTGTTTTTT,CASSLSTTNEKLFF
.,.,TRBJ2-7,TRBV27,TGTGCCAGCAGTTTATTAGCGGAGGGCTACGAGCAGTACTTC,CASSLLAEGYEQYF
.,TRBD1,TRBJ1-5,TRBV18,TGTGCCAGCTCATTCGGGACAGGGGATCGGCCCCAGCATTTT,CASSFGTGDRPQHF
.,.,TRBJ2-7,TRBV18,TGTGCCAGCTCACCCCCCAGCCAGGCTTCCTACGAGCAGTACTTC,CASSPPSQASYEQYF
.,.,TRBJ1-5,TRBV27,TGTGCCAGCAGTTTACAGCGTAGCAATCAGCCCCAGCATTTT,CASSLQRSNQPQHF
.,.,TRBJ2-7,TRBV21-1,TGTGCCAGCAGCAGATCGAGGGGGCCTTACGAGCAGTACTTC,CASSRSRGPYEQYF
once,.,TRBJ2-1,TRBV10-3,TGTGCCACCGACTCCCGCGGGGAGCAGTTCTTC,CATDSRGEQFF
.,.,TRBJ1-6,TRBV10-3,TGTGCCATCAGTTCCGACAGTTATAATTCACCCCTCCACTTT,CAISSDSYNSPLHF
.,.,TRBJ1-4,TRBV19,TGTGCCAGTAGTCCCAGGGGCCTTAATGAAAAACTGTTTTTT,CASSPRGLNEKLFF
once,TRBD2,TRBJ2-7,TRBV5-1,TGCGCCAGCAGCTTGGCCTTCGGGGGGACTACCTACGAGCAGTACTTC,CASSLAFGGTTYEQYF